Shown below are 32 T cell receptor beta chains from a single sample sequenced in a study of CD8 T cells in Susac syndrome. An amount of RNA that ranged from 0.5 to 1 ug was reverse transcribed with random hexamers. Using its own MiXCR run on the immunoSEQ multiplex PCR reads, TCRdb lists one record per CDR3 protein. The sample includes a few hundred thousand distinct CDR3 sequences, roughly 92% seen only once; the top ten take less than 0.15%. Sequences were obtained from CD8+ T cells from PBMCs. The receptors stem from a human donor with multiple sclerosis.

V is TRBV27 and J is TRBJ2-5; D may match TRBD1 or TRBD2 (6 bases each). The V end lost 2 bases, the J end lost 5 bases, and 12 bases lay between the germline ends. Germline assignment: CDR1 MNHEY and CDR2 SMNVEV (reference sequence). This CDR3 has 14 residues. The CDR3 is CASSLGGRGETQYF. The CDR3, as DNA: TGTGCCAGCAGTTTAGGGGGCCGGGGGGAGACCCAGTACTTC.

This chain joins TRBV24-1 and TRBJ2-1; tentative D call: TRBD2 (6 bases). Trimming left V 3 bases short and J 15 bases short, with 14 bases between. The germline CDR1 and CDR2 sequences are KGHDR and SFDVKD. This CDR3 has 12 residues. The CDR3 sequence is CATSDVEGRAFF. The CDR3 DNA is TGTGCCACCAGTGATGTGGAGGGCCGGGCGTTCTTC.

CDR3 protein: CASSIPRVATYCRALKETQYF. Here the CDR3 DNA reads TGTGCCAGTAGTATCCCTCGGGTGGCGACATACTGCCGAGCCTTAAAAGAGACCCAGTACTTC. The chain uses TRBV19 and TRBJ2-5, with no clear D. From germline, CDR1 is LNHDA and CDR2 SQIVND (reference sequence). This CDR3 has 21 residues. The V gene lost 3 bases and the J gene lost 3 bases, with 32 bases spanning the gap.

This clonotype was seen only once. CDR3 sequence reads: CASSQDPAGGQNEQFF. DNA of the CDR3: TGTGCCAGCAGCCAAGATCCAGCGGGGGGGCAGAATGAGCAGTTCTTC. The rearrangement joins TRBV14 to TRBJ2-1, with 10 bases fitting TRBD2. The CDR3 is 16 amino acids. The germline gives CDR1 SGHDN, CDR2 FVKESK. Losses at the gene ends were 0 bases for V and 7 bases for J; bases not matched to a gene: 6.

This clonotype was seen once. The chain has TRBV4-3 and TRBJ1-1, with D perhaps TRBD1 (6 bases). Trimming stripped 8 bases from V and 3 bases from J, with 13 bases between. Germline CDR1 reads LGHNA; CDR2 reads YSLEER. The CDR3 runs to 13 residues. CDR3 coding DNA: TGCGCCAGCTCCCAGGCAGGGGACACTGAAGCTTTCTTT. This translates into CASSQAGDTEAFF.

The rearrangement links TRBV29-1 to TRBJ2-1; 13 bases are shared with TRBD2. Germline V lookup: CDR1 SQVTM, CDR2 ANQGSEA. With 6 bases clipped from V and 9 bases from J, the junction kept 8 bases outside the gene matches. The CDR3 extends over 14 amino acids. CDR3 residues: CSVSLAGGPGEQFF. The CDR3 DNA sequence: TGCAGCGTATCACTAGCGGGAGGGCCAGGTGAGCAGTTCTTC.

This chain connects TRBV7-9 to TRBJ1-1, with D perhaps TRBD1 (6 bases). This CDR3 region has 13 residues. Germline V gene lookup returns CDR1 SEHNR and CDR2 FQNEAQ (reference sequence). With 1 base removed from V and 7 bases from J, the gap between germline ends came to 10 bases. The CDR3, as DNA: TGTGCCAGCAGCTTAGGAGGGGGGATTGAAGCTTTCTTT. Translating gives CASSLGGGIEAFF.

The DNA of the CDR3 is TGTGCCAGCAGCGGACAGAGCCAAGAGACCCAGTACTTC. Amino acids: CASSGQSQETQYF. V usage is TRBV6-2 or TRBV6-3 and J usage is TRBJ2-5; perhaps TRBD1 as D (6 bases). CDR1 MNHEY and CDR2 SVGEGT come from the germline V gene. The V and J ends lost 6 bases and 1 base respectively, with 9 bases between them. This CDR3 is 13 amino acids long.

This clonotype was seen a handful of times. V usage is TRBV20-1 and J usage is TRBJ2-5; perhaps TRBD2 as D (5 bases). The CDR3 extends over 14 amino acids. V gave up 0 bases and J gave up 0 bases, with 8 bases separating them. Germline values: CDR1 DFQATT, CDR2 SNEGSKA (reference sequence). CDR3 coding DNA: TGCAGTGCTAGAGATGGGCGGGACCAAGAGACCCAGTACTTC. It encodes CSARDGRDQETQYF.

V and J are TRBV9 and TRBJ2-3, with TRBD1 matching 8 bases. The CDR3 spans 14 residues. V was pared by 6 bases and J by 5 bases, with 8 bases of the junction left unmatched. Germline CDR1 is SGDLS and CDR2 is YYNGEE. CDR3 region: CASNRGESGDTQYF. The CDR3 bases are TGTGCCAGCAACAGGGGGGAGTCAGGAGATACGCAGTATTTT.

CDR3 protein: CASSLALASTGELFF. In DNA form, the CDR3 reads TGTGCCAGCAGCTTAGCACTAGCGAGTACCGGGGAGCTGTTTTTT. The rearrangement uses TRBV11-2 and TRBJ2-2; 7 nucleotides line up with TRBD2. This CDR3 spans 15 amino acids. Germline V CDR1 and CDR2: SGHAT, FQNNGV. Trimming cost V 1 base and J 5 bases; bases outside gene matches: 4.

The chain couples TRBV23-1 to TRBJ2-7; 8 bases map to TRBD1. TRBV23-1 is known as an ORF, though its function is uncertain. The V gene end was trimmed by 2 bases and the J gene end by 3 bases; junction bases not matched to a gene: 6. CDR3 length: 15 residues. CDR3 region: CASSQMGQDHYEQYF. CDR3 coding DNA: TGCGCCAGCAGTCAAATGGGACAGGATCACTACGAGCAGTACTTC.

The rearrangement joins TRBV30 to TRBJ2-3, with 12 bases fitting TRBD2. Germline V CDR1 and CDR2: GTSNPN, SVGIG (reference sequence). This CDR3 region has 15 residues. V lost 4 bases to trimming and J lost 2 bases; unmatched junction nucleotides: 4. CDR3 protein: CAWTLAGGVTDTQYF. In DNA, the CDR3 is TGTGCCTGGACACTAGCGGGAGGCGTCACAGATACGCAGTATTTT. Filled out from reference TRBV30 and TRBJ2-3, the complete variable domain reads SQTIHQWPATLVQPVGSPLSLECTVEGTSNPNLYWYRQAAGRGLQLLFYSVGIGQISSEVPQNLSASRPQDRQFILSSKKLLLSDSGFYLCAWTLAGGVTDTQYFGPGTRLTVL.

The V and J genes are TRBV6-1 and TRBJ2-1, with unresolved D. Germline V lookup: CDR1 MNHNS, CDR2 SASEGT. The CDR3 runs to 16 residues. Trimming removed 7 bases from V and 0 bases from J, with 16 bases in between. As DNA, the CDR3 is TGTGCCAGCAAGTACGACGCGGCGAGCTCCTACAATGAGCAGTTCTTC. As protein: CASKYDAASSYNEQFF.

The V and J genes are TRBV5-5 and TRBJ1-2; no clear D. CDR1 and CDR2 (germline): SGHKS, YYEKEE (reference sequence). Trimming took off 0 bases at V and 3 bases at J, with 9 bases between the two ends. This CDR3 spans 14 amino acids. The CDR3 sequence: CASSLAFWDYGYTF. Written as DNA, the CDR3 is TGTGCCAGCAGCTTGGCCTTCTGGGACTATGGCTACACCTTC.

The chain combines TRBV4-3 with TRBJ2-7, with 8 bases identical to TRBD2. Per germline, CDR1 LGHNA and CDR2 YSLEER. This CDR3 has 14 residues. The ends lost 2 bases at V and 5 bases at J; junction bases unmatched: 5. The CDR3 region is CASSQSGGPDEQYF. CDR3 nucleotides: TGCGCCAGCAGCCAATCGGGAGGGCCGGACGAGCAGTACTTC.

CDR3 in DNA: TGTGCCAGCAGCTTAGTACAGGGACCTGAAGCTTTCTTT. This codes for CASSLVQGPEAFF. This chain uses TRBV7-9 with TRBJ1-1, with D perhaps TRBD1 (6 bases). CDR1 is SEHNR, CDR2 FQNEAQ, per germline (reference sequence). Trimming left V 1 base short and J 6 bases short, with 9 bases between. The length of the CDR3 is 13 residues.

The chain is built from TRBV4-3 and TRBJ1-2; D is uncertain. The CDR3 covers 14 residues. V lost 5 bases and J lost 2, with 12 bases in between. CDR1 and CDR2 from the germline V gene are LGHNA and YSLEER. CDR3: CASSDRSKNYGYTF. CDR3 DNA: TGCGCCAGCAGCGATAGGTCGAAGAACTATGGCTACACCTTC.

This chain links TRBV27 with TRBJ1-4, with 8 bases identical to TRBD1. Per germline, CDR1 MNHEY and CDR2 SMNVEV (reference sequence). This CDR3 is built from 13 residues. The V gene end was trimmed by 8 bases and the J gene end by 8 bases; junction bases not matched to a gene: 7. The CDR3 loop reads CASSRQGREKLFF. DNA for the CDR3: TGTGCCAGCTCTCGACAGGGGAGGGAAAAACTGTTTTTT. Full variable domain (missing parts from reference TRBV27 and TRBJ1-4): EAQVTQNPRYLITVTGKKLTVTCSQNMNHEYMSWYRQDPGLGLRQIYYSMNVEVTDKGDVPEGYKVSRKEKRNFPLILESPSPNQTSLYFCASSRQGREKLFFGSGTQLSVL.

CDR3 sequence (DNA): TGTGCCAGCAGCTTAACGTCTAGCGGGAGAGTAGGATACGAGCAGTACTTC. Residues: CASSLTSSGRVGYEQYF. The chain has TRBV13 and TRBJ2-7, with 10 bases that match TRBD2. V lost 2 bases and J lost 4; bases outside the gene matches: 11. The germline V gene encodes CDR1 PRHDT and CDR2 FYEKMQ (reference sequence). This CDR3 region has 17 residues.

CDR3 residues: CASSQPRGGNTGELFF. DNA for the CDR3: TGTGCCAGCAGCCAACCAAGGGGGGGGAACACCGGGGAGCTGTTTTTT. V usage is TRBV9 and J usage is TRBJ2-2, with D perhaps matching TRBD2 (7 bases). The CDR3 contains 16 residues. V shed 4 bases and J shed 1 base, with 14 bases lying between them. The germline gives CDR1 SGDLS, CDR2 YYNGEE.

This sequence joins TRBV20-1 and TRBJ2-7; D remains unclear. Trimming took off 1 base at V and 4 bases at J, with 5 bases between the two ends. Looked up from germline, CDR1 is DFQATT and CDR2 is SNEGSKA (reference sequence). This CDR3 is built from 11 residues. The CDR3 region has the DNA TGCAGTGCTAGAGGTTTATACGAGCAGTACTTC. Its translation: CSARGLYEQYF.

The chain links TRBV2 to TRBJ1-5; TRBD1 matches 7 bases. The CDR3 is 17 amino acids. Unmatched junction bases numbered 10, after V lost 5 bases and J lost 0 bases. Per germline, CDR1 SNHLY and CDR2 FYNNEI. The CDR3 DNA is TGTGCCAGCAGTAAAAAGGGGGCGTATTATAGCAATCAGCCCCAGCATTTT. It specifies CASSKKGAYYSNQPQHF.

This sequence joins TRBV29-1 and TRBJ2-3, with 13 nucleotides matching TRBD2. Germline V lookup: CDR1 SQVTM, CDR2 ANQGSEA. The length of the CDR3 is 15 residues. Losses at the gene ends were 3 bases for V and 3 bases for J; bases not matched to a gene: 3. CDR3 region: CSVEGTSGTTDTQYF. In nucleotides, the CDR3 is TGCAGCGTTGAGGGGACTAGCGGGACGACAGATACGCAGTATTTT.

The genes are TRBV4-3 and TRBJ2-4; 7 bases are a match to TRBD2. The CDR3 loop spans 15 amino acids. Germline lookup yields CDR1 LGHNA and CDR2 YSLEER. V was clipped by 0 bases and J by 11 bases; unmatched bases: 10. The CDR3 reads CASSQDLGIAGVQYF. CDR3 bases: TGCGCCAGCAGCCAAGATTTGGGAATAGCGGGCGTTCAGTACTTC.

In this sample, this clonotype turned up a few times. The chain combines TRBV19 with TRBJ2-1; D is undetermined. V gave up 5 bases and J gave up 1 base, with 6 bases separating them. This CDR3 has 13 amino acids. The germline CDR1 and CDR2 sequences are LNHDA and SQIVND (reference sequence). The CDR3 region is CASSAGSYNEQFF. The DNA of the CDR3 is TGTGCCAGTAGTGCAGGATCCTACAATGAGCAGTTCTTC.

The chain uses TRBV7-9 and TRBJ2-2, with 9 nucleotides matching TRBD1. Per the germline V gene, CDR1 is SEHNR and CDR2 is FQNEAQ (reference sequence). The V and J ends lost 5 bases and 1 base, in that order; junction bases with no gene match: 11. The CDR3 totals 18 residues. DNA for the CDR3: TGTGCCAGCAGCCGGGGACAGGGCCCTAACCGGAACACCGGGGAGCTGTTTTTT. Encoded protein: CASSRGQGPNRNTGELFF.

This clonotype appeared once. This CDR3 is CSARDLSYEQYF. DNA of the CDR3: TGCAGTGCTAGAGATCTGAGCTACGAGCAGTACTTC. The chain combines TRBV20-1 with TRBJ2-7, with D unresolved. CDR3 length: 12 amino acids. Germline values: CDR1 DFQATT, CDR2 SNEGSKA (reference sequence). Trimming removed 0 bases at V and 3 bases at J, with 6 bases between.

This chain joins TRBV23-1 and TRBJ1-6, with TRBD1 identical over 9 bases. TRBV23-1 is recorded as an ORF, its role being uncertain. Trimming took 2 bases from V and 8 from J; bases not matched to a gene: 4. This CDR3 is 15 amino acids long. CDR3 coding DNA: TGCGCCAGCAGTCAAAAGACAGGGGGACATTCACCCCTCCACTTT. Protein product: CASSQKTGGHSPLHF.

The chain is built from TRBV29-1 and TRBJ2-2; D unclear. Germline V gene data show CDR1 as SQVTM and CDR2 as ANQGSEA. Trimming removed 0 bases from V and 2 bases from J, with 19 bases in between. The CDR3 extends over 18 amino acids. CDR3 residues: CSVEDRGSDFPNTGELFF. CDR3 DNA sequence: TGCAGCGTTGAAGATCGTGGCAGCGACTTCCCAAACACCGGGGAGCTGTTTTTT.

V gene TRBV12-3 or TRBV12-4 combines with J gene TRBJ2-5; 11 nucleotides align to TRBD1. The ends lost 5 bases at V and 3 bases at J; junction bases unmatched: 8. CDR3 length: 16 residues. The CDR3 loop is CASSPDPGQGEETQYF. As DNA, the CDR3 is TGTGCCAGCAGTCCAGACCCGGGACAGGGGGAAGAGACCCAGTACTTC.

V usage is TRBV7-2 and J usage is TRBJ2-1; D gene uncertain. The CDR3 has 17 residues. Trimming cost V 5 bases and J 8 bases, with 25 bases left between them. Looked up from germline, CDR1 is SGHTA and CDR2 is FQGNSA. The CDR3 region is CASSPSPGRGPHDEQFF. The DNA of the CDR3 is TGTGCCAGCAGCCCCTCCCCAGGCCGCGGCCCGCATGATGAGCAGTTCTTC.